A selection of T cell receptor beta chains follows, all from one sample in a study of cytomegalovirus exposure and HLA in healthy donors. Clones were read by immunoSEQ multiplex PCR, and TCRdb kept only the in-frame ones, dropping some. The sample includes 200,000 to 300,000 clones, more than 75% of them seen just once. Sequencing was carried out using PBMCs. The origin of the receptors is a young woman in good health and CMV-seropositive. The CDR3 runs from the conserved cysteine through the conserved F or W.

>TRBJ1-3|TRBV6-1
CASSEFTGWGNTIYF
>TRBJ2-2|TRBV7-3
CASSLKRPDTGELFF
>TRBJ2-1|TRBV18
CASSQNRAGGDYNEQFF
>TRBJ2-5|TRBV2
CAHRAPGEETQYF
>TRBJ2-5|TRBV6-1
CASSGGTRQETQYF
>TRBJ2-3|TRBV6-4
CASSDSTAPDTQYF
>TRBJ2-5|TRBV5-4
CASSFGKGGGPWETQYF
>TRBJ1-5|TRBV7-8
CASSPEGLSNQPQHF
>TRBJ2-1|TRBV7-9
CASSLVVGGKRSYNEQFF
>TRBJ2-3|TRBV7-2
CASSLGQGETDTQYF
>TRBJ2-4|TRBV29-1
CSVRAAGQGAKNIQYF
>TRBJ2-1|TRBV15
CATSRDNMGREQFF
>TRBJ2-7|TRBV5-4
CASSSPRAYEQYF
>TRBJ2-7|TRBV19
CASSTRGSGRSSEQYF
>TRBJ2-1|TRBV30
CAWTGTSDNEQFF
>TRBJ2-5|TRBV7-7
CASSYPLTRQETQYF
>TRBJ1-2|TRBV9
CASSVAGGNGYTF
>TRBJ2-7|TRBV6-1
CASSEPFRGRYEQYF
>TRBJ1-5|TRBV28
CASSFLGNQPQHF
>TRBJ2-1|TRBV4-1
CASSQDPLSSYNEQFF
>TRBJ1-1|TRBV18
CASSPGRPGSNTEAFF
>TRBJ2-7|TRBV6-1
CASSRLAGSYEQYF
>TRBJ2-5|TRBV27
CASSLSKGGEETQYF
>TRBJ1-2|TRBV29-1
CSVIQGASGYTF
>TRBJ2-5|TRBV27
CASGLSSGPETQYF
>TRBJ2-7|TRBV27
CASSSTGTSAYEQYF
>TRBJ1-2|TRBV27
CASTKDRANYGYTF
>TRBJ1-1|TRBV30
CAWTLNTEAFF
>TRBJ1-1|TRBV29-1
CSVDQYSLNTEAFF
>TRBJ1-5|TRBV19
CASSIAGTGLYSNQPQHF
>TRBJ1-4|TRBV30
CAWALALNEKLFF
>TRBJ2-1|TRBV28
CASSSPAGISNEQFF
>TRBJ1-4|TRBV5-1
CASSPHRATNEKLFF
>TRBJ1-2|TRBV18
CASSPGGTLYGYTF
>TRBJ2-5|TRBV6-1
CASTRTLQETQYF
>TRBJ2-3|TRBV6-1
CASILGGSRTDTQYF
>TRBJ2-7|TRBV6-5
CASSFQREVPYEQYF
>TRBJ1-4|TRBV28
CASSGWTTTNEKLFF
>TRBJ1-4|TRBV27
CASSLGQGAPANEKLFF
>TRBJ1-5|TRBV30
CAWGREGGTLNQPQHF
>TRBJ1-2|TRBV6-1
CASSEGYDRAYGYTF
>TRBJ2-1|TRBV28
CASSPGGRAYNEQFF
>TRBJ2-7|TRBV9
CASSVASVRGEQYF
>TRBJ1-2|TRBV5-4
CASSFIMGQAELYGYTF
>TRBJ2-1|TRBV29-1
CSVATYNEQFF
>TRBJ2-1|TRBV2
CASSEELAVYNEQFF
>TRBJ2-1|TRBV7-3
CASSFLSLCSYNEQFF
>TRBJ2-1|TRBV20-1
CSAWTGNEQFF
>TRBJ2-1|TRBV6-1
CASSSRDFDNEQFF
>TRBJ2-7|TRBV6-5
CASSYSGQGPYEQYF
>TRBJ2-7|TRBV30
CAWGHASYEQYF